Listed here are 14 T cell receptor beta chains from one sample, sequenced in a study of low-dose radiotherapy and immunotherapy resistance in tumors. Time point: before trial treatment. TRAV- and TRBV-specific primers were used for first-strand cDNA, which covered alpha and beta chains. TCRs were amplified for roughly 20 PCR cycles with a constant-region primer and V-primer adapter. TCRdb re-called the reads with MiXCR, one entry per CDR3 protein. Here the sample spans more than 85,000 distinct CDR3 sequences, just under 9.5% being singletons. The sample consisted of PBMCs, taken before treatment. The source of these receptors is a male donor with prostate cancer.

In this sample, this clonotype turned up many times. The chain carries TRBV7-8 and TRBJ2-3; 12 bases match TRBD2. CDR3 length equals 18 residues. V lost 5 bases and J lost 0; bases outside the gene matches: 9. CDR1 and CDR2 from the germline V gene are SGHVS and FQNEAQ. The CDR3 DNA sequence: TGTGCCAGCAGCAAGGGACTAGCGGGCGAAACTAGCACAGATACGCAGTATTTT. Translated, it gives CASSKGLAGETSTDTQYF.

This clonotype was counted many times. The chain links TRBV20-1 to TRBJ2-3; the match to TRBD2 covers 7 bases. Germline V gene data show CDR1 as DFQATT and CDR2 as SNEGSKA (reference sequence). The CDR3 loop spans 16 amino acids. Germline trimming cut 2 bases from V and 2 bases from J; bases unmatched to any gene: 10. In DNA form, the CDR3 reads TGCAGTGCTAGACCGCTAGCGGAATATTCCACAGATACGCAGTATTTT. Amino acids: CSARPLAEYSTDTQYF.

This clonotype was recorded many times. A clone one base away is much larger, so this may be a read error. The rearrangement joins TRBV7-2 to TRBJ2-7, with 8 bases that match TRBD1. Germline CDR1 is SGHTA and CDR2 is FQGNSA. The CDR3 is made up of 13 amino acids. J gave up 5 bases and V 7 bases, and 7 bases lay outside the gene matches. CDR3 DNA sequence: TGTGCCAGCACCCCGGACAGGGTCAACGAGCAGTACTTC. It is translated as CASTPDRVNEQYF.

This clonotype was seen ten or more times. The rearrangement links TRBV6-2 or TRBV6-3 to TRBJ2-7; 9 bases map to TRBD1. Germline lookup yields CDR1 MNHEY and CDR2 SVGEGT. Trimming took 5 bases from V and 0 from J; bases not matched to a gene: 5. The CDR3 contains 15 residues. The CDR3 sequence: CASSAPGQGSYEQYF. The CDR3 coding sequence is TGTGCCAGCAGTGCCCCGGGACAGGGCTCCTACGAGCAGTACTTC.

This clonotype has at least ten counts. V gene TRBV9 combines with J gene TRBJ2-2; D is ambiguous. The length of the CDR3 is 13 residues. Trimming took off 4 bases at V and 6 bases at J, with 10 bases between the two ends. Germline V gives CDR1 SGDLS, CDR2 YYNGEE. In DNA, the CDR3 is TGTGCCAGCAGCCAAACCCCGGCCGGGGAGCTGTTTTTT. Translation: CASSQTPAGELFF.

In this sample, this clonotype turned up many times. This chain links TRBV4-3 with TRBJ2-7; D possibly corresponds to TRBD2 (7 bases). CDR3 length equals 15 residues. V dropped 0 bases and J dropped 3 bases, with 12 bases sitting between them. Germline loops: CDR1 LGHNA, CDR2 YSLEER. This CDR3 reads CASSQDSGGGYEQYF. CDR3 in DNA: TGCGCCAGCAGCCAAGATTCGGGGGGCGGCTACGAGCAGTACTTC.

This clonotype was recorded at least ten times. This CDR3 reads CASSSGLQGNEQFF. In DNA form, the CDR3 reads TGTGCCAGCAGCTCGGGCCTCCAGGGGAATGAGCAGTTCTTC. V gene TRBV7-2 combines with J gene TRBJ2-1, with a possible D match to TRBD1 (6 bases). The CDR3 loop spans 14 amino acids. Looked up from germline, CDR1 is SGHTA and CDR2 is FQGNSA. Trimming left V 4 bases short and J 7 bases short, with 14 bases between. The entire variable domain, with the rest obtained from reference TRBV7-2 and TRBJ2-1, is as follows: GAGVSQSPSNKVTEKGKDVELRCDPISGHTALYWYRQSLGQGLEFLIYFQGNSAPDKSGLPSDRFSAERTGGSVSTLTIQRTQQEDSAVYLCASSSGLQGNEQFFGPGTRLTVL.

This clonotype was counted at least ten times. The rearrangement links TRBV18 to TRBJ2-7; no definite D call. Germline V gene data show CDR1 as KGHSH and CDR2 as LQKENI. The V end was cut by 3 bases, the J end by 1 base, with 10 bases between. The CDR3 loop spans 14 amino acids. The CDR3 loop is CASSPRRQSYEQYF. The CDR3 DNA sequence: TGTGCCAGCTCACCTCGGCGGCAGTCCTACGAGCAGTACTTC.

About this clonotype: This sequence may be a read error, since a much larger clone differs from it by one base. This rearrangement joins TRBV11-1 to TRBJ2-5; perhaps TRBD1 as D (6 bases). Germline V gene sequence: CDR1 SGHAT, CDR2 FQDESV (reference sequence). This CDR3 is 16 amino acids long. CDR3 sequence reads: CASSAEWDTLQESQYF. Written as DNA, the CDR3 is TGTGCCAGCAGCGCTGAATGGGACACCTTACAAGAGTCCCAGTACTTC. Looking up the rest from reference TRBV11-1 and TRBJ2-5 gives the full variable domain: EAEVAQSPRYKITEKSQAVAFWCDPISGHATLYWYRQILGQGPELLVQFQDESVVDDSQLPKDRFSAERLKGVDSTLKIQPAELGDSAMYLCASSAEWDTLQESQYFGPGTRLLVL.

This clonotype was found a few times. The chain is built from TRBV27 and TRBJ2-1; TRBD1 matches at 9 bases. Germline trimming cut 5 bases from V and 4 bases from J; bases unmatched to any gene: 6. The CDR3 is made up of 15 amino acids. Germline V lookup: CDR1 MNHEY, CDR2 SMNVEV (reference sequence). The CDR3 here is CASSQQGAYYNEQFF. In nucleotides, the CDR3 is TGTGCCAGCAGTCAACAGGGGGCATATTACAATGAGCAGTTCTTC.

The table lists this clonotype with many counts. The CDR3 bases are TGTGCCACCAGCGGATCCGGTTGGGGCACCGAGCAGTACTTC. The encoded protein is CATSGSGWGTEQYF. This chain links TRBV15 with TRBJ2-7; weak D call: TRBD1 (5 bases). Germline V gene lookup returns CDR1 LNHNV and CDR2 YYDKDF (reference sequence). This CDR3 has 14 residues. The germline V and J ends were trimmed by 5 bases and 6 bases, with 17 bases remaining between them.

This clonotype has more than one count but fewer than ten. It is unclear where the CDR3 begins or ends on the DNA, so no DNA is shown, and the CDR3 is as TCRdb lists it. V and J are TRBV18 and TRBJ2-2; the DNA was not compared with TRBD1, the D call given in the table. Including both end residues, the CDR3 is 16 amino acids long. CDR1 and CDR2 from the germline V gene are KGHSH and LQKENI. Here the CDR3 reads CASSPGTQNTGELFFF.

This clonotype has at least ten counts. The rearrangement joins TRBV10-3 to TRBJ2-3, with D tentatively TRBD2 (5 bases). Germline CDR1 is ENHRY and CDR2 is SYGVKD. The CDR3 runs to 16 residues. The germline V and J ends were trimmed by 0 bases and 1 base, with 11 bases remaining between them. The CDR3 DNA reads TGTGCCATCAGTGAGTCGTCAGGAGGACGCACAGATACGCAGTATTTT. This encodes CAISESSGGRTDTQYF.

In its sample, this clonotype was seen many times. This rearrangement joins TRBV5-1 to TRBJ2-2; possibly TRBD1 for D (5 bases). The CDR3 loop spans 14 amino acids. Trimming pared 0 bases from V and 4 bases from J, leaving 7 bases between. Germline assignment: CDR1 SGHRS and CDR2 YFSETQ. The CDR3 here is CASSLGTPTGELFF. DNA for the CDR3: TGCGCCAGCAGCTTGGGGACACCCACCGGGGAGCTGTTTTTT.